Listed here is a single TCR beta chain. Its antigen is undetermined. The V end was cut by 5 bases, the J end by 0 bases, with 11 bases between. This CDR3 comprises 15 residues. The V gene's germline CDR1 is SGHVS and CDR2 FQNEAQ. These data belong to a study of graft-versus-host responses after intestinal transplantation. Study-wide context: Transplants were multivisceral, liver-intestinal, or isolated intestinal. Findings and limits, study-wide: Among circulating GvH clones, peak levels were associated with early post-transplant declines in HvG clones.

Profiling relied on immunoSEQ multiplex PCR, and the TCRdb table lists in-frame clones only, not all of them. Among roughly 98,000 clones listed, 85% to 95% were seen once. The clonotype originates from a human donor who was the organ donor for an intestinal transplant. Sequences were derived from unstimulated CD8+ T cells sorted from spleen or lymph node cells, sampled before transplant. The genes are TRBV7-8 and TRBJ1-5, with a weak D call TRBD1 (5 bases). The CDR3 sequence: CASSPGGGSNQPQHF. CDR3 nucleotides: TGTGCCAGCAGCCCCGGGGGGGGTAGCAATCAGCCCCAGCATTTT.